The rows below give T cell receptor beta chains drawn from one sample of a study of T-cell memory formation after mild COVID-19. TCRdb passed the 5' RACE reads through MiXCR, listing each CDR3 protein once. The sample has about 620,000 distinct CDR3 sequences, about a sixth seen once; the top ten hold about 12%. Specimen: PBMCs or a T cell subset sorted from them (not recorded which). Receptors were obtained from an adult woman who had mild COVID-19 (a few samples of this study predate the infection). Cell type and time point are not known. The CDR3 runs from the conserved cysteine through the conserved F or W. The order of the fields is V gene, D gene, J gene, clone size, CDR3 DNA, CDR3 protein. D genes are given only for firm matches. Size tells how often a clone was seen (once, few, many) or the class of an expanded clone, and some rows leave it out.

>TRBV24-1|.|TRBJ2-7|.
TGTGCCACCAGTGATTCCAAAACCCACGAGCAGTACTTC
CATSDSKTHEQYF
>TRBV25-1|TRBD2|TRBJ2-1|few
TGTGCCAGCAGTGAAGCTAGCGGGGGGGTTTACAATGAGCAGTTCTTC
CASSEASGGVYNEQFF
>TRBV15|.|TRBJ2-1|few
TGTGCCACGAGGGAGACTAGAGACGACAATGAGCAGTTCTTC
CATRETRDDNEQFF
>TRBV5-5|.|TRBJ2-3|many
TGTGCCAGCAGCTTGCGGGGCCCAGATACGCAGTATTTT
CASSLRGPDTQYF
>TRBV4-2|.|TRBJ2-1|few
TGTGCCAGCAGCCAAGAGCCGCTTGAGCAGTTCTTC
CASSQEPLEQFF
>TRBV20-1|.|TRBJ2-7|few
TGCAGTGCTGACTCTCTTAGCAGAGAACGTAGCGGCTACGAGCAGTACTTC
CSADSLSRERSGYEQYF
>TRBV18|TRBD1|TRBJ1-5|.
TGTGCCAGCTCAGCATTGGGACAGGCTGGATCTAGCAATCAGCCCCAGCATTTT
CASSALGQAGSSNQPQHF
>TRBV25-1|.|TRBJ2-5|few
TGTGCCAGCAGTGAATTGGGGAAGACCCAGTACTTC
CASSELGKTQYF
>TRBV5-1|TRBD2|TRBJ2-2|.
TGCGCCAGCAGTCTAGCGGGAGTTTTCACCGGGGAGCTGTTTTTT
CASSLAGVFTGELFF
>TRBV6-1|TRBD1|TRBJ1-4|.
TGTGCCAGCAGAGGACAGGGCGCAACTAATGAAAAACTGTTTTTT
CASRGQGATNEKLFF
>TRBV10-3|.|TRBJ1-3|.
TGTGCCATCAGGAAGTGGGCAATAGGTCAACTCGGCTCTGGAAACACCATATATTTT
CAIRKWAIGQLGSGNTIYF
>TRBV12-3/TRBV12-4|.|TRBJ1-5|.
TGTGCCAGCAGCACCAGAACAGAAACAGGGCTCAATCAGCCCCAGCATTTT
CASSTRTETGLNQPQHF
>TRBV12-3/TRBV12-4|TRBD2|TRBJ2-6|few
TGTGCCAGCAGTTTAGGGAAGCGGGATTCTGGGGCCAACGTCCTGACTTTC
CASSLGKRDSGANVLTF
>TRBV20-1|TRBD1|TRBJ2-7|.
TGCAGTGCAACCGGAGGACAGGGGGCTACCTACGAGCAGTACTTC
CSATGGQGATYEQYF